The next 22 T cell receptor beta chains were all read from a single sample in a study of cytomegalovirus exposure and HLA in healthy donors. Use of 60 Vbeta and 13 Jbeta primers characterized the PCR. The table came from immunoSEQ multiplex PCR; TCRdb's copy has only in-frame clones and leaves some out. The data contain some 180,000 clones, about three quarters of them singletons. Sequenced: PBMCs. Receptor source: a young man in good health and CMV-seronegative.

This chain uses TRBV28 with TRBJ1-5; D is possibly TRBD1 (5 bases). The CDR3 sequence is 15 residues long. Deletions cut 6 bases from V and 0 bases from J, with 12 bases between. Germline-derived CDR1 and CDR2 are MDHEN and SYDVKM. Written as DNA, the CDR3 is TGTGCCAGCAGGACCTCCGGGGGTAGCAATCAGCCCCAGCATTTT. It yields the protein CASRTSGGSNQPQHF.

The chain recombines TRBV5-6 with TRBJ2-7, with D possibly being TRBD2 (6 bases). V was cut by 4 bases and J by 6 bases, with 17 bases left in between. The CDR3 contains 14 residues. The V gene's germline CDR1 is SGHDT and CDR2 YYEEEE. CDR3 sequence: CASSNSGSRFEQYF. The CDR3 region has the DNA TGTGCCAGCAGCAATAGCGGTTCGCGTTTCGAGCAGTACTTC.

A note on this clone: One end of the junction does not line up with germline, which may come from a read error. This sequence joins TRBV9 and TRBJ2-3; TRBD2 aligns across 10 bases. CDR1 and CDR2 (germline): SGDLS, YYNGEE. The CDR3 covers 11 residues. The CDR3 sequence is CASSVSGGFDF. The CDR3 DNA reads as TGTGCCAGCAGCGTTAGCGGGGGGTTCGATTTT.

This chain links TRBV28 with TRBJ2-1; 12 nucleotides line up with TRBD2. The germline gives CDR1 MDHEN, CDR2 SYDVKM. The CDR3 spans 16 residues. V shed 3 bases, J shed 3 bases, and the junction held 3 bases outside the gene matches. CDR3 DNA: TGTGCCAGCAGTTTCCTAGCGGGAGGGAGCTACAATGAGCAGTTCTTC. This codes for CASSFLAGGSYNEQFF.

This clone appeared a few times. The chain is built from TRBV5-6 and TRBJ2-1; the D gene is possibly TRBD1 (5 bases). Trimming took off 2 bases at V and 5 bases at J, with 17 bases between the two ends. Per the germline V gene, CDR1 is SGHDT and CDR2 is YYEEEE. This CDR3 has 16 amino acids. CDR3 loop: CASSFPDRKENNEQFF. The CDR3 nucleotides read TGTGCCAGCAGCTTTCCCGACAGAAAGGAAAACAATGAGCAGTTCTTC.

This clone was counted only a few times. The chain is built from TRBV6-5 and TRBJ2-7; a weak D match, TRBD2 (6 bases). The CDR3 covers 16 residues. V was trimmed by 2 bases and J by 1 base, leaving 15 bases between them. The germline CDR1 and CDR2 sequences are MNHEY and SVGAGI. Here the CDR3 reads CASSYMRDGRSYEQYF. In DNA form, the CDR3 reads TGTGCCAGCAGTTACATGCGGGACGGTCGTTCCTACGAGCAGTACTTC.

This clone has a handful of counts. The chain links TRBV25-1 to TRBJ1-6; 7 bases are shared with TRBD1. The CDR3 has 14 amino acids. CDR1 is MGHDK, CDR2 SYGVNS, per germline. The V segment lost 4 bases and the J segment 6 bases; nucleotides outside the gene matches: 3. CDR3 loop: CASSGAGGNSPLHF. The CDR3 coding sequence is TGTGCCAGCAGTGGGGCAGGGGGTAATTCACCCCTCCACTTT. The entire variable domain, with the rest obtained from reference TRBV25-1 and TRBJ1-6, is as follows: EADIYQTPRYLVIGTGKKITLECSQTMGHDKMYWYQQDPGMELHLIHYSYGVNSTEKGDLSSESTVSRIRTEHFPLTLESARPSHTSQYLCASSGAGGNSPLHFGNGTRLTVT.

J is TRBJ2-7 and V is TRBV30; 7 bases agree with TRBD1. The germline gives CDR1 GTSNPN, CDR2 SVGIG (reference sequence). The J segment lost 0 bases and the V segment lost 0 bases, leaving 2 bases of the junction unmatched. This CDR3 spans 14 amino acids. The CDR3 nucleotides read TGTGCCTGGAGTGTAACAGGGGTCTCCTACGAGCAGTACTTC. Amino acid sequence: CAWSVTGVSYEQYF. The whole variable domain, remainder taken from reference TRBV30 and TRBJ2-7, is SQTIHQWPATLVQPVGSPLSLECTVEGTSNPNLYWYRQAAGRGLQLLFYSVGIGQISSEVPQNLSASRPQDRQFILSSKKLLLSDSGFYLCAWSVTGVSYEQYFGPGTRLTVT.

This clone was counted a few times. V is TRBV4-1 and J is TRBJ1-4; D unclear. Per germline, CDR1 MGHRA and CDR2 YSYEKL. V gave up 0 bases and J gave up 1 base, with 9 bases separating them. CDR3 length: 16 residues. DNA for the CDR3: TGCGCCAGCAGCCAAGAACAGACCTTAACTAATGAAAAACTGTTTTTT. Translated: CASSQEQTLTNEKLFF.

Written as DNA, the CDR3 is TGTGCCAGCGGGGCCGGGTCCACTGAAGCTTTCTTT. It encodes CASGAGSTEAFF. V and J are TRBV21-1 and TRBJ1-1; TRBD1 is taken as the D call from the table, unchecked against the DNA. TRBV21-1 is listed as a pseudogene. The CDR3 totals 12 residues.

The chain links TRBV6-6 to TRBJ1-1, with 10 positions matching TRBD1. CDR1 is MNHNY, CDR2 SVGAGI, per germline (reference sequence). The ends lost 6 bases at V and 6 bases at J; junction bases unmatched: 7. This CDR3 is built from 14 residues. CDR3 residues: CASSPGQGMAEAFF. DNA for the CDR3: TGTGCCAGCAGCCCGGGACAGGGGATGGCTGAAGCTTTCTTT.

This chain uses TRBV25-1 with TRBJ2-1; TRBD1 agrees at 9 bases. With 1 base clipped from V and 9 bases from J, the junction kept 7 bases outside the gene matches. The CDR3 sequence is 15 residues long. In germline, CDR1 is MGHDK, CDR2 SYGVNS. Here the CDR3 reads CASSELGQGDGEQFF. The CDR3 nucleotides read TGTGCCAGCAGTGAATTGGGACAGGGAGATGGTGAGCAGTTCTTC.

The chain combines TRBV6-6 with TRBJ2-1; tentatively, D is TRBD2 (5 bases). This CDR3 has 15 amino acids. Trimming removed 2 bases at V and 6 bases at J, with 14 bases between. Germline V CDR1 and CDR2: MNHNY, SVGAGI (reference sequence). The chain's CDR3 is CASSYGSWGTNEQFF. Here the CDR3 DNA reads TGTGCCAGCAGTTACGGGAGTTGGGGTACCAATGAGCAGTTCTTC.

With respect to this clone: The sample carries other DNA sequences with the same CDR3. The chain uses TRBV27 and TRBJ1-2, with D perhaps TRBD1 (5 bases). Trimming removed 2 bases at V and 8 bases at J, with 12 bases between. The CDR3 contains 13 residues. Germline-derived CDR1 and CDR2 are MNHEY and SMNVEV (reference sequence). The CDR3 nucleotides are TGTGCCAGCAGTTTACGGGGGAGGGGAGGCTACACCTTC. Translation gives CASSLRGRGGYTF.

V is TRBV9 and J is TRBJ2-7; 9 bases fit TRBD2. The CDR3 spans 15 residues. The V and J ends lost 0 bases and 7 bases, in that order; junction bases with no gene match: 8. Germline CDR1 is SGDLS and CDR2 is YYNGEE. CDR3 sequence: CASSVGSGGTGEQYF. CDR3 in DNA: TGTGCCAGCAGCGTAGGTAGCGGGGGCACTGGAGAGCAGTACTTC. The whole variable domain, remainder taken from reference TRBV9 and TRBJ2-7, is DSGVTQTPKHLITATGQRVTLRCSPRSGDLSVYWYQQSLDQGLQFLIQYYNGEERAKGNILERFSAQQFPDLHSELNLSSLELGDSALYFCASSVGSGGTGEQYFGPGTRLTVT.

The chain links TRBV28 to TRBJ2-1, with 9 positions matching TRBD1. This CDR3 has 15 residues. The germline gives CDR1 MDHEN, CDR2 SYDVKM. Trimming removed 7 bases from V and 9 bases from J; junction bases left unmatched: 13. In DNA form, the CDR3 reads TGTGCCAGCACATTCGGAACAGGGGGCTGGGGTGAGCAGTTCTTC. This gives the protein CASTFGTGGWGEQFF.

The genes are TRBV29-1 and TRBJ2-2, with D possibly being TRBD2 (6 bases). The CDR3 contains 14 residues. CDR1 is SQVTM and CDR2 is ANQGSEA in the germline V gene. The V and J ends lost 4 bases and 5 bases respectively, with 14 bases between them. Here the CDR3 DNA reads TGCAGCGTTGGATCCGCAGGGAGGACCGGGGAGCTGTTTTTT. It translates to CSVGSAGRTGELFF.

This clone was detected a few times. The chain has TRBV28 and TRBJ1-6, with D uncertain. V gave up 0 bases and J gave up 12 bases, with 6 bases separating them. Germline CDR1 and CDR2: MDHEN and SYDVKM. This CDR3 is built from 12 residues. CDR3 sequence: CASSLWAQPLHF. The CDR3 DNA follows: TGTGCCAGCAGTTTATGGGCTCAACCCCTCCACTTT.

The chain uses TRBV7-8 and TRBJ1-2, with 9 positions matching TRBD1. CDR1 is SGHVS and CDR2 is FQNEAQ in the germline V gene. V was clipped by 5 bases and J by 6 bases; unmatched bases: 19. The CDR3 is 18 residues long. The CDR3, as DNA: TGTGCCAGCAGCCTACAAGCCGGGACAGGGCGTATCGGGGATGGCTACACCTTC. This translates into CASSLQAGTGRIGDGYTF.

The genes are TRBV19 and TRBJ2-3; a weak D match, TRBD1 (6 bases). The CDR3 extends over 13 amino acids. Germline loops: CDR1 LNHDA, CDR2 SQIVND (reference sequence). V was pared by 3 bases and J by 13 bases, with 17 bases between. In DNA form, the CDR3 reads TGTGCCAGTAGTATCCCCCCGGGACAAGATAAGTATTTT. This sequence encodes CASSIPPGQDKYF.

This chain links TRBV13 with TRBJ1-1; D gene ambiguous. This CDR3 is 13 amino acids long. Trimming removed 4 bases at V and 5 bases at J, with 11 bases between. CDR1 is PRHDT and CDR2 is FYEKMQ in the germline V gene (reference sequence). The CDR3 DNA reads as TGTGCCAGCAGCTGCGCCGGGAGGACTGAAGCTTTCTTT. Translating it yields CASSCAGRTEAFF.

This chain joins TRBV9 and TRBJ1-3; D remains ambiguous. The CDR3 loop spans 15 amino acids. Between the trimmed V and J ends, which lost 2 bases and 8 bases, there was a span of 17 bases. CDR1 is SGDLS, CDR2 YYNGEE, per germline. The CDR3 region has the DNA TGTGCCAGCAGCGTTGACCCAAATACTCGGGACACCATATATTTT. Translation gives CASSVDPNTRDTIYF.